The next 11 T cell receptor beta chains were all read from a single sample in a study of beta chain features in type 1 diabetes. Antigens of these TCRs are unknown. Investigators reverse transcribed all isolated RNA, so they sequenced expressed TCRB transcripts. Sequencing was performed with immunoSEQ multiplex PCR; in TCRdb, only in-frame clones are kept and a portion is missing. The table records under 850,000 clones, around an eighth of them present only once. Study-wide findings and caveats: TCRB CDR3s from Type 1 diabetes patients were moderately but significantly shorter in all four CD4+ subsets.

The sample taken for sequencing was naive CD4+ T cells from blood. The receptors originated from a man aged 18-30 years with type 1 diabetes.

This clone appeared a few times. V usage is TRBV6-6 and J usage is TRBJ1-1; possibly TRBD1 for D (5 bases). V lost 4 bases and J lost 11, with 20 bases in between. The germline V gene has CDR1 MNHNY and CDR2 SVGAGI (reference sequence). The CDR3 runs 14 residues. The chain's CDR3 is CASSSGGFTARAFF. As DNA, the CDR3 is TGTGCCAGCAGTTCTGGGGGTTTTACTGCGCGGGCTTTCTTT.

The CDR3 region has the DNA TGCGCCAGCAGCTTGGAGTTCCCCGACACTCTAGCCAAAAACATTCAGTACTTC. Translated: CASSLEFPDTLAKNIQYF. The chain combines TRBV5-1 with TRBJ2-4; unclear D gene. The ends were cut back, 0 bases at V and 0 bases at J, with 16 bases in the middle. In germline, CDR1 is SGHRS, CDR2 YFSETQ. The CDR3 is 18 amino acids.

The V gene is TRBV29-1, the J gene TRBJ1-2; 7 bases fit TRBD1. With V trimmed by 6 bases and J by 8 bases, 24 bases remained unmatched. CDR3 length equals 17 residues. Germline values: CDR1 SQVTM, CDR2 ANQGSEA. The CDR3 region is CSVNPYRLTGATIGYTF. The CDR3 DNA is TGCAGCGTCAATCCGTATCGTCTTACAGGGGCCACTATCGGCTACACCTTC.

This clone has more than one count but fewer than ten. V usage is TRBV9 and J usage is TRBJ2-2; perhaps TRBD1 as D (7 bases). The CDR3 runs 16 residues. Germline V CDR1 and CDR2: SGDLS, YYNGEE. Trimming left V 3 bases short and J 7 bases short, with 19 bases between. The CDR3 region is CASSGGGGAYLGELFF. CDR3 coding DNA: TGTGCCAGCAGCGGCGGAGGGGGCGCGTACCTCGGGGAGCTGTTTTTT.

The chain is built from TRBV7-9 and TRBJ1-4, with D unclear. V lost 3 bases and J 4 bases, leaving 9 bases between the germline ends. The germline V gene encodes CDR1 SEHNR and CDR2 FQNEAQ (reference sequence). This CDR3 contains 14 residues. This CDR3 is CASSFNQNNEKLFF. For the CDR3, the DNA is TGTGCCAGCAGCTTCAATCAGAATAATGAAAAACTGTTTTTT.

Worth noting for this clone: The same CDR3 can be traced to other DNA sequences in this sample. The CDR3 DNA reads TGTGCCAGCAGCTTAGTAGGCACAGATACGCAGTATTTT. Translated, it gives CASSLVGTDTQYF. The chain recombines TRBV7-9 with TRBJ2-3, with D unclear. V lost 1 base to trimming and J lost 1 base, with 3 bases between them. In germline, CDR1 is SEHNR, CDR2 FQNEAQ (reference sequence). There are 13 residues in the CDR3.

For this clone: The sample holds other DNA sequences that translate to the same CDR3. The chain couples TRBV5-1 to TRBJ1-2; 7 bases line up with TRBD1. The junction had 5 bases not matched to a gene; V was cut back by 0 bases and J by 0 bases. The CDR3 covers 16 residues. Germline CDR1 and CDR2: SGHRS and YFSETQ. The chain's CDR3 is CASSLGRDRANYGYTF. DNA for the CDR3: TGCGCCAGCAGCTTGGGCCGGGACAGAGCTAACTATGGCTACACCTTC.

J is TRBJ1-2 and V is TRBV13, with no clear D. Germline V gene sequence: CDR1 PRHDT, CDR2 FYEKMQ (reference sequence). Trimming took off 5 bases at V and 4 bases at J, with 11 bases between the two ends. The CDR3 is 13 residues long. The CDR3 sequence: CASSASRTYGYTF. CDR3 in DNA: TGTGCCAGCAGCGCCAGCCGGACCTATGGCTACACCTTC. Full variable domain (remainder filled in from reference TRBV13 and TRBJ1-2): AAGVIQSPRHLIKEKRETATLKCYPIPRHDTVYWYQQGPGQDPQFLISFYEKMQSDKGSIPDRFSAQQFSDYHSELNMSSLELGDSALYFCASSASRTYGYTFGSGTRLTVV.

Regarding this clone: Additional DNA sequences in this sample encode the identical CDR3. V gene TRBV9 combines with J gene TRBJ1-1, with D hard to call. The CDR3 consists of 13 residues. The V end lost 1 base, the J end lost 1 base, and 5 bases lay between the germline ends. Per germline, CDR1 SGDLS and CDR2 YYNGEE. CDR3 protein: CASSVSENTEAFF. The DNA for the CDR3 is TGTGCCAGCAGCGTATCAGAGAACACTGAAGCTTTCTTT.

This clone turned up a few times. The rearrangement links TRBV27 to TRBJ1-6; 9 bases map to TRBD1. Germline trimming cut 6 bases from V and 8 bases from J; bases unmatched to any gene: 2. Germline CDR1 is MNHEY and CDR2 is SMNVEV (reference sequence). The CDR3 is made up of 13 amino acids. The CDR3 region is CASRRTGDSPLHF. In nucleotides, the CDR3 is TGTGCCAGCAGAAGGACAGGGGATTCACCCCTCCACTTT.

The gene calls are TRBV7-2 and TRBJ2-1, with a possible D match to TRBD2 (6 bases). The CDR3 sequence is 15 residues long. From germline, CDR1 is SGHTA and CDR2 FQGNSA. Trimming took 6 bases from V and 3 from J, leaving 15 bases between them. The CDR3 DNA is TGTGCCAGCAGTTCCGGGACTGGTAACTACAATGAGCAGTTCTTC. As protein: CASSSGTGNYNEQFF.